The next 19 T cell receptor beta chains were all read from a single sample in a study of glioma-infiltrating T cells. TCR alpha and beta CDR3 regions were amplified from RNA using iRepertoire nested multiplex PCR. From the multiplex PCR reads, TCRdb called clonotypes with MiXCR, one entry per CDR3 protein. The profile shows 150,000 to 200,000 distinct CDR3 sequences, roughly 32% of them singletons. Specimen: glioma tissue, nonneoplastic brain tissue, or PBMCs (not recorded which). These receptors all stem from a human donor with low-grade glioma or glioblastoma, undergoing nonglioma brain surgery, or in good health (not recorded which).

In its sample, this clonotype was seen many times. J is TRBJ1-1 and V is TRBV19; no clear D. V lost 8 bases and J 0 bases, leaving 10 bases between the germline ends. Germline V gene sequence: CDR1 LNHDA, CDR2 SQIVND (reference sequence). This CDR3 has 13 residues. The CDR3 region is CASFGQMNTEAFF. For the CDR3, the DNA is TGTGCCAGTTTCGGGCAGATGAACACTGAAGCTTTCTTT. The complete variable domain, with remaining parts taken from reference TRBV19 and TRBJ1-1, reads DGGITQSPKYLFRKEGQNVTLSCEQNLNHDAMYWYRQDPGQGLRLIYYSQIVNDFQKGDIAEGYSVSREKKESFPLTVTSAQKNPTAFYLCASFGQMNTEAFFGQGTRLTVV.

This clonotype was found many times. The chain uses TRBV28 and TRBJ1-2; D not resolved. V dropped 8 bases and J dropped 4 bases, with 11 bases sitting between them. CDR3 length equals 12 residues. Germline V lookup: CDR1 MDHEN, CDR2 SYDVKM. The CDR3 coding sequence is TGTGCCAGCTCCGGACTGGGCTATGGCTACACCTTC. This sequence encodes CASSGLGYGYTF.

This clonotype was recorded many times. The chain uses TRBV6-1 and TRBJ2-1; maybe TRBD1 (6 bases). Germline V gene data show CDR1 as MNHNS and CDR2 as SASEGT. The V and J ends lost 6 bases and 3 bases respectively, with 9 bases between them. CDR3 length equals 13 residues. The CDR3 DNA reads as TGTGCCAGCAGCCAGGGGATCTACAATGAGCAGTTCTTC. It encodes CASSQGIYNEQFF.

This clonotype appeared many times. The chain couples TRBV10-3 to TRBJ1-1; D call uncertain. The CDR3 consists of 14 residues. The V and J ends lost 7 bases and 0 bases respectively, with 12 bases between them. The germline CDR1 and CDR2 sequences are ENHRY and SYGVKD. CDR3 bases: TGTGCCATCAAGCAGGCAATAATGAACACTGAAGCTTTCTTT. This sequence encodes CAIKQAIMNTEAFF.

Ten or more counts support this clonotype. The chain combines TRBV11-1 with TRBJ1-1, with D maybe TRBD1 (6 bases). CDR1 SGHAT and CDR2 FQDESV come from the germline V gene (reference sequence). The CDR3 has 14 amino acids. V lost 5 bases and J 3 bases, leaving 13 bases between the germline ends. In nucleotides, the CDR3 is TGTGCCAGCAGCCTCCAGGGGTATGACACTGAAGCTTTCTTT. It encodes CASSLQGYDTEAFF.

In the case of this clonotype: The conserved phenylalanine or tryptophan is not found at the CDR3 terminus, so this likely reflects a read error. The chain carries TRBV19 and TRBJ2-5, with D perhaps given as TRBD1 or TRBD2 (6 bases each). The germline gives CDR1 LNHDA, CDR2 SQIVND (reference sequence). The CDR3 has 13 residues. CDR3 loop: CASTIQGGETQYL. DNA for the CDR3: TGTGCCAGTACTATACAGGGAGGAGAGACCCAGTACCTC.

The genes are TRBV20-1 and TRBJ2-1; TRBD2 matches 11 bases. The germline V gene encodes CDR1 DFQATT and CDR2 SNEGSKA (reference sequence). This CDR3 contains 15 residues. V gave up 4 bases and J gave up 7 bases; unmatched junction bases: 9. The CDR3 DNA reads as TGCAGTGCTACGGGAACTAGCGGGAGTGCGAATGAGCAGTTCTTC. This sequence encodes CSATGTSGSANEQFF.

This clonotype was recorded many times. This chain uses TRBV7-6 with TRBJ2-1; 10 bases are shared with TRBD1. V lost 1 base to trimming and J lost 4 bases; unmatched junction nucleotides: 1. Germline V gene data show CDR1 as SGHVS and CDR2 as FNYEAQ. CDR3 size: 15 residues. CDR3 in DNA: TGTGCCAGCAGCTTAGGGGGACAGGGGTACAATGAGCAGTTCTTC. It specifies CASSLGGQGYNEQFF.

This clonotype was detected a few times. The chain uses TRBV7-8 and TRBJ2-3; D may be TRBD2 (5 bases). CDR3 length: 15 residues. Germline assignment: CDR1 SGHVS and CDR2 FQNEAQ. V dropped 5 bases and J dropped 2 bases, with 14 bases sitting between them. CDR3 sequence (DNA): TGTGCCAGCAGCCGAGGACGGGGAGACACAGATACGCAGTATTTT. This encodes CASSRGRGDTDTQYF. The whole variable domain, remainder taken from reference TRBV7-8 and TRBJ2-3, is GAGVSQSPRYKVAKRGQDVALRCDPISGHVSLFWYQQALGQGPEFLTYFQNEAQLDKSGLPSDRFFAERPEGSVSTLKIQRTQQEDSAVYLCASSRGRGDTDTQYFGPGTRLTVL.

In its sample, this clonotype was seen many times. The genes are TRBV6-2 or TRBV6-3 and TRBJ2-7; no clear D. Trimming removed 3 bases from V and 1 base from J, with 16 bases in between. CDR3 length: 16 residues. Germline V gene data show CDR1 as MNHEY and CDR2 as SVGEGT. The CDR3 protein is CASSYLRAQLSYEQYF. The CDR3, as DNA: TGTGCCAGCAGTTATCTTCGTGCGCAGCTTTCCTACGAGCAGTACTTC.

This clonotype was observed a single time. A read error is possible here, since a much larger clone lies one base away. CDR3 nucleotides: TGCGCCAGCAGCCCTACAAGAAACTATGGCTACATCTTC. It translates to CASSPTRNYGYIF. The rearrangement uses TRBV4-1 and TRBJ1-2; D ambiguous. The germline gives CDR1 MGHRA, CDR2 YSYEKL. This CDR3 region has 13 residues.

This clonotype was seen repeatedly, ten times or more. The chain is built from TRBV2 and TRBJ2-1; D possibly corresponds to TRBD2 (6 bases). Germline V gene lookup returns CDR1 SNHLY and CDR2 FYNNEI. This CDR3 spans 16 amino acids. The V gene lost 0 bases and the J gene lost 1 base, with 10 bases spanning the gap. For the CDR3, the DNA is TGTGCCAGCAGTGAAGCCGGTAGCGGTTCCTACAATGAGCAGTTCTTC. Encoded protein: CASSEAGSGSYNEQFF.

Points on this clonotype: An end of the junction does not agree with germline; a read error may underlie this. J is TRBJ2-1 and V is TRBV20-1, with TRBD2 matching over 7 bases. The CDR3 consists of 13 residues. CDR1 and CDR2 from the germline V gene are DFQATT and SNEGSKA (reference sequence). CDR3 sequence: CNARVSGLDEQFF. CDR3 in DNA: TGCAATGCTAGAGTTAGCGGGCTTGATGAGCAGTTCTTC.

The V and J genes are TRBV20-1 and TRBJ2-1, with 10 bases that match TRBD2. This CDR3 is 17 amino acids long. The junction had 15 bases not matched to a gene; V was cut back by 4 bases and J by 6 bases. In germline, CDR1 is DFQATT, CDR2 SNEGSKA (reference sequence). In nucleotides, the CDR3 is TGCAGTGCTATTATTAGCGGGAGGCTAGCGGGAGTCAATGAGCAGTTCTTC. Its translation is CSAIISGRLAGVNEQFF.

The table lists this clonotype with a few counts. The chain is built from TRBV19 and TRBJ1-3; D remains ambiguous. With 6 bases removed from V and 0 bases from J, the gap between germline ends came to 9 bases. This CDR3 is built from 14 residues. Germline V gene sequence: CDR1 LNHDA, CDR2 SQIVND (reference sequence). The CDR3 spells CASRAVSSGNTIYF. The CDR3 DNA reads TGTGCCAGTAGGGCGGTATCCTCTGGAAACACCATATATTTT.

This clonotype was observed at least ten times. The chain uses TRBV5-1 and TRBJ2-3; 9 nucleotides agree with TRBD2. This CDR3 has 16 amino acids. V shed 4 bases and J 2 bases; nucleotides not matched to a gene: 8. Germline lookup yields CDR1 SGHRS and CDR2 YFSETQ. The CDR3 nucleotides read TGCGCCAGCAGCCTTAGAGCGGGAGGCCCCACAGATACGCAGTATTTT. This gives the protein CASSLRAGGPTDTQYF.

This clonotype was picked up one time. CDR3 in DNA: TGTGCCAGCGGGCGGCGACTAGCGGGATTAACAGATACGCAGTATTTT. As protein: CASGRRLAGLTDTQYF. This chain links TRBV27 with TRBJ2-3, with 11 positions matching TRBD2. This CDR3 has 16 amino acids. J was trimmed by 3 bases and V by 8 bases; bases with no gene match: 10. Per the germline V gene, CDR1 is MNHEY and CDR2 is SMNVEV (reference sequence).

About this clonotype: At one end, the junction sequence differs from germline, possibly due to a read error. The CDR3 protein is CASSQEVSGAGADAQYF. In DNA form, the CDR3 reads TGTGCCAGCAGCCAAGAAGTCTCGGGAGCGGGCGCAGATGCGCAGTATTTT. The chain couples TRBV4-1 to TRBJ2-3, with D possibly being TRBD2 (6 bases). The CDR3 is made up of 17 amino acids. CDR1 and CDR2 (germline): MGHRA, YSYEKL.

This clonotype was seen ten or more times. This rearrangement joins TRBV9 to TRBJ2-1; no definite D call. The CDR3 totals 13 residues. V was shortened by 4 bases and J by 9 bases, with 14 bases between the two germline ends. Germline V gene data show CDR1 as SGDLS and CDR2 as YYNGEE. The DNA for the CDR3 is TGTGCCAGCAGCTCGCGAGGAGTGGGTGAGCAGTTCTTC. Amino acids: CASSSRGVGEQFF.